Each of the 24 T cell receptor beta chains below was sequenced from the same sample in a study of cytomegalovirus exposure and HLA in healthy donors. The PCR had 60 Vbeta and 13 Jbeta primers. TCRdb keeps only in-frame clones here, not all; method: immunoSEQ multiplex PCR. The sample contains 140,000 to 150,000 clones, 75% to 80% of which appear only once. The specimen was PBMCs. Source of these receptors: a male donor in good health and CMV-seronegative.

The CDR3 coding sequence is TGTGCCAGCAGTGAACCTGGGACTGGCACAGATACGCAGTATTTT. Amino acid sequence: CASSEPGTGTDTQYF. The rearrangement joins TRBV6-1 to TRBJ2-3; possible D gene TRBD2, 6 bases. There are 15 residues in the CDR3. Germline V lookup: CDR1 MNHNS, CDR2 SASEGT. Trimming took 2 bases from V and 1 from J, leaving 10 bases between them.

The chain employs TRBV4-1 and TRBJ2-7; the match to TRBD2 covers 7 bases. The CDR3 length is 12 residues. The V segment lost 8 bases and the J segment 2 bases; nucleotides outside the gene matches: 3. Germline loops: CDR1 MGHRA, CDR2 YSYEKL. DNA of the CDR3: TGCGCCAGCTCCGGGAGGACCTACGAGCAGTACTTC. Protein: CASSGRTYEQYF.

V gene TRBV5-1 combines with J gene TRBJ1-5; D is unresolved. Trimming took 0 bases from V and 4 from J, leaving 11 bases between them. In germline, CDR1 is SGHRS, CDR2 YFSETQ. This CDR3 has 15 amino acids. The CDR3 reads CASSLESGRNQPQHF. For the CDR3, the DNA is TGCGCCAGCAGCTTGGAGTCAGGTCGAAATCAGCCCCAGCATTTT.

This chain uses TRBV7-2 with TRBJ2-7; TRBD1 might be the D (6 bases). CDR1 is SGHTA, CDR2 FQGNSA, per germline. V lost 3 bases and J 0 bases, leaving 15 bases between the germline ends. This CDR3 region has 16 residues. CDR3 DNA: TGTGCCAGCAGCTTCCGAAGGGACACCCTCTCCTACGAGCAGTACTTC. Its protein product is CASSFRRDTLSYEQYF.

The CDR3 loop is CASSTQETQYF. In DNA form, the CDR3 reads TGTGCCAGTAGCACACAAGAGACCCAGTACTTC. The chain is built from TRBV19 and TRBJ2-5; D unclear. Trimming stripped 6 bases from V and 2 bases from J, with 4 bases between. The germline CDR1 and CDR2 sequences are LNHDA and SQIVND (reference sequence). The CDR3 totals 11 residues.

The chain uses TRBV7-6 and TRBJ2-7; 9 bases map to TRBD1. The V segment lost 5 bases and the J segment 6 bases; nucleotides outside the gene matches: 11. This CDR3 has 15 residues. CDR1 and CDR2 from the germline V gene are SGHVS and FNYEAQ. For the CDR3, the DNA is TGTGCCAGCAGCAAAACGCAGGGACAGGGTTTCGAGCAGTACTTC. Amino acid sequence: CASSKTQGQGFEQYF.

The CDR3 nucleotides read TGTGCCAGCAGTCCTACTAGGACTACCACAGAGACCCAGTACTTC. Its protein product is CASSPTRTTTETQYF. The chain uses TRBV27 and TRBJ2-5; TRBD2 is a possible D gene (6 bases). Germline CDR1 reads MNHEY; CDR2 reads SMNVEV (reference sequence). The CDR3 length is 15 residues. Trimming took 5 bases from V and 4 from J, leaving 17 bases between them.

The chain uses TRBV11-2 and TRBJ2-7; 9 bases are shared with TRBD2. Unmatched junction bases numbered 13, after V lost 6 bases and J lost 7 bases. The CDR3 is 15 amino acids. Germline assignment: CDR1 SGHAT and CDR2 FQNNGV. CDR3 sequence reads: CASRQPGLADWEQYF. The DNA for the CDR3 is TGTGCCAGCAGACAACCGGGACTAGCCGACTGGGAGCAGTACTTC.

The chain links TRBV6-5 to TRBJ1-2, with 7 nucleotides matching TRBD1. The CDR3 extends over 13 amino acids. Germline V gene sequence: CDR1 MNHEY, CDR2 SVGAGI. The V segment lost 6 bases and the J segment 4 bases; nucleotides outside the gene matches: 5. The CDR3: CASRSPGGYGYTF. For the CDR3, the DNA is TGTGCCAGCAGGTCCCCAGGGGGCTATGGCTACACCTTC.

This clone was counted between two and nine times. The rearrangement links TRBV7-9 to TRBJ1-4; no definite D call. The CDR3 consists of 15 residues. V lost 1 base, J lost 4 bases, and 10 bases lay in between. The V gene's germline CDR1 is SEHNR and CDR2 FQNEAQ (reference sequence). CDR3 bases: TGTGCCAGCAGCTTAGGACATTTCCTTAATGAAAAACTGTTTTTT. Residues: CASSLGHFLNEKLFF.

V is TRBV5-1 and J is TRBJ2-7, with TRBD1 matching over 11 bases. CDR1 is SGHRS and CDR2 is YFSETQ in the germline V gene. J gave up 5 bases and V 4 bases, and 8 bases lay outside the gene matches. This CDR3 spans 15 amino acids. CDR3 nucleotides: TGCGCCAGCAGCCTCCCGGACAGGGGGCGGAACGAGCAGTACTTC. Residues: CASSLPDRGRNEQYF. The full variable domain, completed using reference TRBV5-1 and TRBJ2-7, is KAGVTQTPRYLIKTRGQQVTLSCSPISGHRSVSWYQQTPGQGLQFLFEYFSETQRNKGNFPGRFSGRQFSNSRSEMNVSTLELGDSALYLCASSLPDRGRNEQYFGPGTRLTVT.

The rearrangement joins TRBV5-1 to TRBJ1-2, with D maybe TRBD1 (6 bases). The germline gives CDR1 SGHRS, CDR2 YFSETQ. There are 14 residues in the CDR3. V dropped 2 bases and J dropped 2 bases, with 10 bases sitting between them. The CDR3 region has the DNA TGCGCCAGCAGCTTCGATACAGGGAACTATGGCTACACCTTC. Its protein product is CASSFDTGNYGYTF.

The CDR3 protein is CASSYGQAETQYF. CDR3 bases: TGTGCCAGCAGTTACGGACAGGCGGAGACCCAGTACTTC. This sequence joins TRBV5-4 and TRBJ2-5, with TRBD1 matching over 7 bases. The CDR3 covers 13 residues. The germline V gene has CDR1 SGHNT and CDR2 YYREEE (reference sequence). The V and J ends lost 5 bases and 5 bases, in that order; junction bases with no gene match: 6.

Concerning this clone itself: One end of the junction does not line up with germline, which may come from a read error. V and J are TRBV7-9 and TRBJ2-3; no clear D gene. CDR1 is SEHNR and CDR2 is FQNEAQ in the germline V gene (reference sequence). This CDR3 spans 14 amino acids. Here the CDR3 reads CSSSLVTGTDTQYF. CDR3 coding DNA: TGTTCCAGCAGCTTAGTTACTGGCACAGATACGCAGTATTTT.

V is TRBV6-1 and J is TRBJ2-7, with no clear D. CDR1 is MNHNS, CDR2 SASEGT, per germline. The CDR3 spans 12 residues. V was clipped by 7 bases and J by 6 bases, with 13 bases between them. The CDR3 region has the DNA TGTGCCAGCACCCTTCCCCCTCTCGAGCAGTACTTC. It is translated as CASTLPPLEQYF.

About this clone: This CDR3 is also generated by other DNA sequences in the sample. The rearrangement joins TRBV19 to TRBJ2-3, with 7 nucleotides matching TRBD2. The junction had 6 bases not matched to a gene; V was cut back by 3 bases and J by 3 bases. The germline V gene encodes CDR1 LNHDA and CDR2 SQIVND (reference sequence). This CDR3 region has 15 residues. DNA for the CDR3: TGTGCCAGTAGTATGTCAGGGCGGGGGACAGATACGCAGTATTTT. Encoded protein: CASSMSGRGTDTQYF.

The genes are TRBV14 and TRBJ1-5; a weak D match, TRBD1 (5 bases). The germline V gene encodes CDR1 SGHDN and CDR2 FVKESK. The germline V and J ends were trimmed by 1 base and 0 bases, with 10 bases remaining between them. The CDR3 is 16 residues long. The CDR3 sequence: CASSQGPGYSNQPQHF. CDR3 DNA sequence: TGTGCCAGCAGCCAAGGGCCAGGGTATAGCAATCAGCCCCAGCATTTT. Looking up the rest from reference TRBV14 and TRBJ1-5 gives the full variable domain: EAGVTQFPSHSVIEKGQTVTLRCDPISGHDNLYWYRRVMGKEIKFLLHFVKESKQDESGMPNNRFLAERTGGTYSTLKVQPAELEDSGVYFCASSQGPGYSNQPQHFGDGTRLSIL.

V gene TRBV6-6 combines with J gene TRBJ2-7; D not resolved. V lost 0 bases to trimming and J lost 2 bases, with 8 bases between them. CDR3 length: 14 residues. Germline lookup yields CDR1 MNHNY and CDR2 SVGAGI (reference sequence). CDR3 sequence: CASSYSTRTYEQYF. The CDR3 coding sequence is TGTGCCAGCAGTTACTCAACACGTACCTACGAGCAGTACTTC.

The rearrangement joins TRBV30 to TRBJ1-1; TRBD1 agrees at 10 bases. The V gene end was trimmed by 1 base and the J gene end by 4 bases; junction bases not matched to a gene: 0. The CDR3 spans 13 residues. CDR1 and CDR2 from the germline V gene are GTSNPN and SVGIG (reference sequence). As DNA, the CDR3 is TGTGCCTGGAGTGGACAGGGGGCCACTGAAGCTTTCTTT. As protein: CAWSGQGATEAFF. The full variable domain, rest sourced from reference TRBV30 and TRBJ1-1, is SQTIHQWPATLVQPVGSPLSLECTVEGTSNPNLYWYRQAAGRGLQLLFYSVGIGQISSEVPQNLSASRPQDRQFILSSKKLLLSDSGFYLCAWSGQGATEAFFGQGTRLTVV.

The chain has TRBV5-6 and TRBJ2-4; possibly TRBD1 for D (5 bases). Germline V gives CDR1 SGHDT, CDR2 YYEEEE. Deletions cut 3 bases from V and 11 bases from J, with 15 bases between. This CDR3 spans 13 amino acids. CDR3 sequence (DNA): TGTGCCAGCAGCTCGAGGTCTTGGACACTTCAGTACTTC. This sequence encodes CASSSRSWTLQYF.

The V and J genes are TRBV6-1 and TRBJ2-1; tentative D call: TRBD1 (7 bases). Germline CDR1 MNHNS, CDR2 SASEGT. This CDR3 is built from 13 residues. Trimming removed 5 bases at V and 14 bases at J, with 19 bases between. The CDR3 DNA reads TGTGCCAGCAGTAACGAATGGACAGGAGGGAAGTTCTTC. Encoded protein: CASSNEWTGGKFF.

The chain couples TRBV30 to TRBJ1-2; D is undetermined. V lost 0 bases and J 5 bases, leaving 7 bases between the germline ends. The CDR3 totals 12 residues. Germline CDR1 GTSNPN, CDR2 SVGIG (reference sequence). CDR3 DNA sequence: TGTGCCTGGAGTGTCGTCGGTTATGGCTACACCTTC. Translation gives CAWSVVGYGYTF.

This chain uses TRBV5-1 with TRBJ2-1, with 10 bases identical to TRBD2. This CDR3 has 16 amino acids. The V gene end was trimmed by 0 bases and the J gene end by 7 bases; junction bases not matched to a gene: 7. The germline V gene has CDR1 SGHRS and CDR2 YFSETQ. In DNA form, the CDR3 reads TGCGCCAGCAGCTTGGTTTCTAGCGGGAGACGGAATGAGCAGTTCTTC. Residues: CASSLVSSGRRNEQFF.

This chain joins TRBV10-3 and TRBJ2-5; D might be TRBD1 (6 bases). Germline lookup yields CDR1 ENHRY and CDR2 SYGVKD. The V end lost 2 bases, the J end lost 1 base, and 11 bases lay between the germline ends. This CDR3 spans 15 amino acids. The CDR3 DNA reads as TGTGCCATCAGTGAGGGCAGGGGATTCCAAGAGACCCAGTACTTC. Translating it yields CAISEGRGFQETQYF.